Below are 6 T cell receptor beta chains sequenced from a single sample in a study of cytomegalovirus exposure and HLA in healthy donors. Researchers ran the PCR with 60 Vbeta and 13 Jbeta primers. Some clones are missing from TCRdb's copy, which holds only in-frame ones; the method was immunoSEQ multiplex PCR. This sample has under 150,000 clones, with around 80% found just once. The sequenced material came from PBMCs. The receptors originated from a woman aged 40 to 55 in good health and CMV-seronegative.

This clone has just a few counts. The CDR3 loop is CASSVLAGTTYNEQFF. The CDR3 DNA follows: TGTGCCAGCAGCGTACTAGCGGGTACGACCTACAATGAGCAGTTCTTC. This rearrangement joins TRBV11-2 to TRBJ2-1; 9 positions match TRBD2. Germline V gene lookup returns CDR1 SGHAT and CDR2 FQNNGV. V lost 5 bases, J lost 2 bases, and 7 bases stayed unmatched. This CDR3 is 16 amino acids long.

The sample holds one count of this clone. The chain employs TRBV19 and TRBJ1-5; the D gene is possibly TRBD1 (6 bases). The CDR3 totals 15 residues. Germline V gives CDR1 LNHDA, CDR2 SQIVND (reference sequence). The V and J ends lost 4 bases and 0 bases respectively, with 10 bases between them. The DNA of the CDR3 is TGTGCCAGTAGTAAATTCAGGGGTAGCAATCAGCCCCAGCATTTT. Its protein product is CASSKFRGSNQPQHF.

This chain joins TRBV10-3 and TRBJ1-5; 9 bases are shared with TRBD1. V shed 2 bases, J shed 4 bases, and the junction held 6 bases outside the gene matches. Germline V gene lookup returns CDR1 ENHRY and CDR2 SYGVKD. The CDR3 sequence is 16 residues long. The CDR3 coding sequence is TGTGCCATCAGTGAGGCGGACAGGGGAATAAATCAGCCCCAGCATTTT. Its protein product is CAISEADRGINQPQHF.

As concerns this clone: Germline is not matched at one junction end, which may reflect a read error. The rearrangement links TRBV6-1 to TRBJ2-7; 8 nucleotides match TRBD2. CDR1 is MNHNS, CDR2 SASEGT, per germline. This CDR3 region has 16 residues. The CDR3 sequence: CASTEVASGLSYEQYF. Here the CDR3 DNA reads TGTGCCAGCACTGAAGTGGCTAGCGGGCTATCCTACGAGCAGTACTTC.

The chain is built from TRBV7-9 and TRBJ2-5, with 11 bases aligning to TRBD2. V lost 4 bases, J lost 4 bases, and 8 bases stayed unmatched. Germline CDR1 reads SEHNR; CDR2 reads FQNEAQ (reference sequence). The CDR3 covers 16 residues. Here the CDR3 DNA reads TGTGCCAGCAGCTCCTCCCCGGGACTAGCGGTAGAGACCCAGTACTTC. Translating it yields CASSSSPGLAVETQYF.

The chain couples TRBV9 to TRBJ1-2; no reliable D call. This CDR3 is 13 amino acids long. Germline V gives CDR1 SGDLS, CDR2 YYNGEE. V dropped 3 bases and J dropped 4 bases, with 10 bases sitting between them. The CDR3 nucleotides are TGTGCCAGCAGCGCCACATTGGTCTATGGCTACACCTTC. It encodes CASSATLVYGYTF.